This T cell receptor (beta chain) was sequenced for a study of tumor-infiltrating lymphocytes in oesophageal squamous cell carcinoma listed by TCRdb under 2016. Receptor libraries were prepared by PCR. TCRdb names Illumina HiSeq 2000 as the instrument used. The public reads were run again by TCRdb, first through fastp at Q25 and then through MiXCR, and only productive beta chains were kept. Each entry merges the rows of one CDR3 protein and shows their most common DNA and genes. The table for this sample lists 18,000 or so distinct CDR3 sequences; roughly 43% of them were counted only once. Approximately 15% of the sample is in the top ten clones. The germline V gene provides CDR1 SGHTA and CDR2 FQGNSA. V is shortened by 5 bases, J by 11 bases, and the region joining them spans 18 bases. The CDR3 spans 13 residues, from the cysteine through the phenylalanine. Only the CDR3 portion is preserved as DNA: 39 bases, with reading frame beginning at the first base.

This clonotype was seen many times. Its antigen is currently not known. This may be a read error: a much more frequent sequence differs by one nucleotide. The chain links TRBV7-2 with TRBJ2-5; the D gene is not confidently resolved. The sequencing input was normal esophageal tissue next to the tumor. This receptor was taken from a male donor with esophageal squamous cell carcinoma. The sequenced DNA is TGTGCCAGCAGCCCAGCCTTGGCAGGAGAGCAGTACTTC. It is translated as CASSPALAGEQYF.